These 16 T cell receptor beta chains were sequenced from one sample in a study of PD-L1 blockade in urothelial cancer. The assay was immunoSEQ multiplex PCR, and TCRdb's table has in-frame clones only and misses some. Of 70,000 or so clones in the sample, approximately 91% were seen once. Sequencing used PBMCs, obtained around atezolizumab (anti-PD-L1) treatment. These receptors all stem from a man in his sixties with urothelial cancer.

V is TRBV10-3 and J is TRBJ2-7; D unresolved. Germline CDR1 and CDR2: ENHRY and SYGVKD. The CDR3 length is 13 residues. With 6 bases removed from V and 1 base from J, the gap between germline ends came to 10 bases. The CDR3 loop is CAIRQSGSYEQYF. The CDR3 DNA sequence: TGTGCCATCAGACAATCAGGATCCTACGAGCAGTACTTC.

The J gene is TRBJ1-2, the V gene TRBV7-9, with 7 bases fitting TRBD1. The germline V gene encodes CDR1 SEHNR and CDR2 FQNEAQ (reference sequence). The ends lost 3 bases at V and 7 bases at J; junction bases unmatched: 11. The CDR3 is 15 amino acids. CDR3 in amino acids: CASSLLGIGGGGYTF. Written as DNA, the CDR3 is TGTGCCAGCAGCTTGTTGGGTATAGGGGGCGGTGGCTACACCTTC.

The chain is built from TRBV28 and TRBJ2-6; 14 nucleotides align to TRBD2. The CDR3 loop spans 16 amino acids. Germline V gene sequence: CDR1 MDHEN, CDR2 SYDVKM. Germline trimming cut 8 bases from V and 3 bases from J; bases unmatched to any gene: 3. This CDR3 reads CASRLAGGGGANVLTF. The CDR3 nucleotides are TGTGCCAGCCGACTAGCGGGAGGGGGTGGGGCCAACGTCCTGACTTTC.

The chain carries TRBV29-1 and TRBJ2-3; 8 bases line up with TRBD1. V lost 7 bases to trimming and J lost 6 bases; unmatched junction nucleotides: 18. CDR3 length: 16 amino acids. CDR1 and CDR2 (germline): SQVTM, ANQGSEA. The CDR3 DNA sequence: TGCAGCGCAAAAGGCGCAGGGGGCGCATCTTTTGATACGCAGTATTTT. It encodes CSAKGAGGASFDTQYF.

The chain combines TRBV5-1 with TRBJ2-3; tentatively, D is TRBD2 (5 bases). Germline CDR1 and CDR2: SGHRS and YFSETQ. This CDR3 region has 14 residues. Trimming pared 6 bases from V and 2 bases from J, leaving 13 bases between. The CDR3 loop is CASNEGRDTDTQYF. For the CDR3, the DNA is TGCGCCAGCAATGAGGGCCGGGACACAGATACGCAGTATTTT.

This clone appeared a single time. The chain is built from TRBV6-6 and TRBJ2-7, with a tentative D call TRBD1 (8 bases). CDR1 is MNHNY, CDR2 SVGAGI, per germline (reference sequence). This CDR3 contains 14 residues. V dropped 5 bases and J dropped 2 bases, with 13 bases sitting between them. The chain's CDR3 is CASSLQGGAYEQYF. CDR3 DNA sequence: TGTGCCAGCAGTCTACAGGGGGGGGCCTACGAGCAGTACTTC.

This clone was observed once. This chain uses TRBV2 with TRBJ2-7, with TRBD2 matching over 8 bases. The CDR3 loop spans 13 amino acids. J was trimmed by 3 bases and V by 5 bases; bases with no gene match: 3. The germline gives CDR1 SNHLY, CDR2 FYNNEI. This CDR3 reads CASSLAGNYEQYF. The CDR3 bases are TGTGCCAGCAGTTTAGCGGGGAACTACGAGCAGTACTTC. Complete variable domain (other parts from reference TRBV2 and TRBJ2-7): EPEVTQTPSHQVTQMGQEVILRCVPISNHLYFYWYRQILGQKVEFLVSFYNNEISEKSEIFDDQFSVERPDGSNFTLKIRSTKLEDSAMYFCASSLAGNYEQYFGPGTRLTVT.

This clone was observed a handful of times. This chain uses TRBV6-5 with TRBJ1-1, with 9 bases lining up with TRBD1. This CDR3 has 15 amino acids. Trimming removed 7 bases from V and 3 bases from J; junction bases left unmatched: 9. CDR1 and CDR2 (germline): MNHEY, SVGAGI. The CDR3 region has the DNA TGTGCCAGCATCAACTCCGGGACAGGGCACACTGAAGCTTTCTTT. Encoded protein: CASINSGTGHTEAFF.

This clone was detected a few times. This chain connects TRBV13 to TRBJ1-6; D is unclear. Deletions cut 2 bases from V and 0 bases from J, with 5 bases between. CDR1 is PRHDT, CDR2 FYEKMQ, per germline (reference sequence). There are 15 residues in the CDR3. CDR3 sequence: CASSLRGSYNSPLHF. In DNA form, the CDR3 reads TGTGCCAGCAGCTTAAGAGGCTCCTATAATTCACCCCTCCACTTT. Full variable domain (remainder filled in from reference TRBV13 and TRBJ1-6): AAGVIQSPRHLIKEKRETATLKCYPIPRHDTVYWYQQGPGQDPQFLISFYEKMQSDKGSIPDRFSAQQFSDYHSELNMSSLELGDSALYFCASSLRGSYNSPLHFGNGTRLTVT.

The chain recombines TRBV5-1 with TRBJ2-1, with 9 bases that match TRBD2. The CDR3 covers 18 residues. Unmatched junction bases numbered 13, after V lost 0 bases and J lost 6 bases. Looked up from germline, CDR1 is SGHRS and CDR2 is YFSETQ. CDR3 protein: CASSLVRGASGKSNEQFF. As DNA, the CDR3 is TGCGCCAGCAGCTTGGTACGGGGGGCTAGCGGGAAGAGCAATGAGCAGTTCTTC.

The chain joins TRBV21-1 to TRBJ1-3. TRBV21-1 represents a pseudogene. The CDR3 length is 16 residues. DNA of the CDR3: TGTGCCAGCAGCAAAGATCCAAGCTCCTCTGGAAACACCATATATTTT. This codes for CASSKDPSSSGNTIYF.

In this sample, this clone turned up a few times. CDR3 sequence: CASSLDGSSGNTIYF. The CDR3 bases are TGTGCCAGCAGCTTAGACGGGAGCTCTGGAAACACCATATATTTT. This rearrangement joins TRBV7-9 to TRBJ1-3; D ambiguous. The V gene's germline CDR1 is SEHNR and CDR2 FQNEAQ (reference sequence). This CDR3 is built from 15 residues. V lost 1 base and J lost 0, with 7 bases in between.

The J gene is TRBJ2-2, the V gene TRBV28; 9 bases are a match to TRBD2. Germline trimming cut 7 bases from V and 2 bases from J; bases unmatched to any gene: 5. This CDR3 comprises 15 residues. Germline values: CDR1 MDHEN, CDR2 SYDVKM. CDR3 protein: CASNLAGSNTGELFF. In DNA form, the CDR3 reads TGTGCCAGCAATCTAGCGGGGTCAAACACCGGGGAGCTGTTTTTT.

The rearrangement joins TRBV30 to TRBJ1-2; 7 bases are a match to TRBD1. The CDR3 length is 12 residues. V was pared by 4 bases and J by 4 bases, with 3 bases of the junction left unmatched. Per germline, CDR1 GTSNPN and CDR2 SVGIG (reference sequence). CDR3 sequence: CAWTRDSYGYTF. In nucleotides, the CDR3 is TGTGCCTGGACGAGGGACAGCTATGGCTACACCTTC.

The V call is TRBV10-3, the J call TRBJ1-1, with D hard to call. Between the trimmed V and J ends, which lost 7 bases and 5 bases, there was a span of 14 bases. The CDR3 has 13 residues. Germline V gene data show CDR1 as ENHRY and CDR2 as SYGVKD. CDR3 in amino acids: CAINGESGTEAFF. DNA for the CDR3: TGTGCCATCAATGGGGAGTCGGGAACTGAAGCTTTCTTT.

J is TRBJ2-5 and V is TRBV27; D is uncertain. CDR1 is MNHEY and CDR2 is SMNVEV in the germline V gene (reference sequence). CDR3 length: 13 amino acids. V gave up 3 bases and J gave up 3 bases, with 8 bases separating them. CDR3 region: CASSFGSEETQYF. CDR3 nucleotide sequence: TGTGCCAGCAGTTTCGGCAGCGAAGAGACCCAGTACTTC.